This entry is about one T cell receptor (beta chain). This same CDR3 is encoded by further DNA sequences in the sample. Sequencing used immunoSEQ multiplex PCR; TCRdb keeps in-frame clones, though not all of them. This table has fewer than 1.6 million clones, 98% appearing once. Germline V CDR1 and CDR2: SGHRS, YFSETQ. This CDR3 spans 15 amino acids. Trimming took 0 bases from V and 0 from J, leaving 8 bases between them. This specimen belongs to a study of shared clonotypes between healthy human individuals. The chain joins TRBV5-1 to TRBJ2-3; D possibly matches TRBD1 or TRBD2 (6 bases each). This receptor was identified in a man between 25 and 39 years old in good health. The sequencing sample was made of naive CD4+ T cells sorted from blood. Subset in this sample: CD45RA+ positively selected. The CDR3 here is CASSLEGGSTDTQYF. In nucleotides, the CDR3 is TGCGCCAGCAGCTTGGAGGGGGGCAGCACAGATACGCAGTATTTT.